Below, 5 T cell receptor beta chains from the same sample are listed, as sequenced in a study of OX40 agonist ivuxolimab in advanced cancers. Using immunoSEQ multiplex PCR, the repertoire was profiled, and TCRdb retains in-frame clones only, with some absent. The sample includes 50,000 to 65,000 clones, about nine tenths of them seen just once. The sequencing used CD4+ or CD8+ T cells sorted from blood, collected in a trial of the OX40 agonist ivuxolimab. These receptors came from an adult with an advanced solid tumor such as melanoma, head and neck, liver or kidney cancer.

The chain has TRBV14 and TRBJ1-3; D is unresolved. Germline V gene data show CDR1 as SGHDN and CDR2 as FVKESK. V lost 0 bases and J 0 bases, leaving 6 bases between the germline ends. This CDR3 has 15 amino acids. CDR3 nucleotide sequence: TGTGCCAGCAGCCAAGAGGTGTTCTCTGGAAACACCATATATTTT. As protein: CASSQEVFSGNTIYF.

CDR3 amino acids: CASSYSQALYEQYF. In DNA, the CDR3 is TGTGCCAGCAGTTACTCGCAGGCACTCTACGAGCAGTACTTC. This chain links TRBV6-5 with TRBJ2-5; D unclear. The assigned J gene may be wrong: the sequence end matches TRBJ2-7 better. The germline V gene encodes CDR1 MNHEY and CDR2 SVGAGI. The CDR3 sequence is 14 residues long.

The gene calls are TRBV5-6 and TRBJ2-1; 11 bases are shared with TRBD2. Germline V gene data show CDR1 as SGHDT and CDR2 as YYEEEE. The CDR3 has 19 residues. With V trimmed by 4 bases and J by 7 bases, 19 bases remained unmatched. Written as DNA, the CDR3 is TGTGCCAGCAGCGCCGAACTAGCGGGAGCCGTCTTGAAAGGAAATGAGCAGTTCTTC. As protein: CASSAELAGAVLKGNEQFF.

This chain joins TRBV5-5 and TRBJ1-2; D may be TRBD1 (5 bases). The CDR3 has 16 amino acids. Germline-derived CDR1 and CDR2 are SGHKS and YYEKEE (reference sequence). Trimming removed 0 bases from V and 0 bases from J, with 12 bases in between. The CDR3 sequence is CASSLEWGPSNYGYTF. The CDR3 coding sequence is TGTGCCAGCAGCTTGGAGTGGGGCCCCTCTAACTATGGCTACACCTTC.

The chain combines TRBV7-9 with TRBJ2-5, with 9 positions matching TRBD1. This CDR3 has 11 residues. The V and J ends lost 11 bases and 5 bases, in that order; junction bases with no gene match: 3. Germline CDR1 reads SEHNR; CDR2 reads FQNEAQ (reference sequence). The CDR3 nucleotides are TGTGCCTCCGGACAGGGGGAGACCCAGTACTTC. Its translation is CASGQGETQYF.